This TCR beta chain was retrieved from a study of blood T cell repertoires in COVID-19 (dated by TCRdb to about 2020). Background for the entire study: Samples covering the acute and convalescent phases of COVID-19 were provided by collaborators in the United States, Italy and Spain. The prospective study material was composed of cDNA or gDNA derived from T cells, B-cell-depleted T cells, or PBMCs. The samples were drawn from the first 160 participants of the ongoing ImmuneRACE study and from over a thousand subjects provided by 6 global collaborators. The repertoires were released in a freely available public database meant as a resource for research on the immune response to SARS-CoV-2. Subjects who had been exposed to COVID-19, were actively infected with it, or had recovered from it provided the deeply sampled blood TCRbeta repertoires that made up the dataset. Nearly every sample came with metadata listing a de-identified subject ID, COVID-19 status, age in years and sex. Where available, HLA class I and class II types were taken from metadata supplied by the sample provider and were not determined by assay-based typing. Broader findings and caveats from the paper: The amount of clinical and demographic metadata varied by source and participant and was provided uncurated.

Participants in the prospective study were enrolled through a virtual design, were aged about 18 to 90 years, and lived in 24 United States geographic areas. Cohort assignment in the prospective study relied on participant-reported clinical history from a screening survey and a study questionnaire. Exposed participants were defined as having been in contact with someone with a PCR-confirmed or clinician-diagnosed COVID-19 case within 2 weeks of study entry. Each participant in the prospective study had whole blood, serum and a nasopharyngeal or oropharyngeal swab collected by mobile phlebotomists. Participants in the prospective study had the option to provide additional blood draws and questionnaires over a roughly two-month period. Prospective study blood samples were shipped either frozen or at room temperature before DNA extraction. A word on this clone: No antigen is known for it. Per-nucleotide qualities are absent, and no much larger clonotype sits a single base away.

There are 15 amino acids in the CDR3, from cysteine to phenylalanine inclusive. The kept DNA is CDR3 alone, 45 bases in frame from the first base. Unmatched junction bases come to 3, with V trimmed by 3 bases and J by 0 bases. CDR1 and CDR2 are drawn from the germline V gene (reference sequence): SEHNR, FQNEAQ. The immunoSEQ Assay, a bias-controlled multiplex PCR, was used to amplify TCRbeta CDR3 regions from genomic DNA. From the authors' description of their analysis: Within the assay, amplification of reference gene primers was used to estimate how many nucleated cells each sample contained. To quantify the absolute abundance of each unique TCRbeta CDR3 rearrangement, sequence reads were collapsed and filtered. For each sample, productive Simpson clonality was calculated by taking the square root of Simpson's diversity index across productive rearrangements. Sourced from immuneACCESS, this table was stored by TCRdb with only in-frame sequences that have V and J called. A share of the clones is absent; for the studies checked, an unresolved V gene accounts for under half, and the remainder has no known explanation. The DNA gave D and trimming, while V, J and clone size come from that table. The sample table contains over 200,000 clones; only one count was recorded for 75% to 90% of them. Of the sample, approximately 3.7% is held by the ten largest clones.

Sequenced input: PBMCs or T cells enriched from blood (not recorded which). The rearrangement joined TRBV7-9 to TRBJ2-3; 7 junctional bases match TRBD2. The source of this sequence is a woman in her twenties or thirties who had been exposed to COVID-19. The DNA reads as follows: TGTGCCAGCAGCTTGGTTAGCGGGAGCACAGATACGCAGTATTTT. Its amino acids are CASSLVSGSTDTQYF.